This entry is about one TCR beta chain. The data belong to a study of CD8 T cells in Susac syndrome. CDR3 size: 16 residues. The junction had 12 bases not matched to a gene; V was cut back by 6 bases and J by 3 bases. CDR1 and CDR2 from the germline V gene are MNHNS and SASEGT. cDNA came from approximately 0.5 to 1 ug RNA primed by random hexamers. An immunoSEQ multiplex PCR amplified TCR beta CDR3 over 54 Vbeta and 13 Jbeta. TCRdb re-called the immunoSEQ multiplex PCR reads with MiXCR, one entry per CDR3 protein. The sample holds some 300,000 distinct CDR3 sequences, over 75% seen once. The chain couples TRBV6-1 to TRBJ2-7; TRBD1 matches 9 bases. This clonotype was obtained from a human donor with multiple sclerosis. Material for sequencing was CD8+ T cells from PBMCs. CDR3 bases: TGTGCCAGCAGCCGATATTCCGGGACAGGGTTCTACGAGCAGTACTTC. Its protein is CASSRYSGTGFYEQYF.